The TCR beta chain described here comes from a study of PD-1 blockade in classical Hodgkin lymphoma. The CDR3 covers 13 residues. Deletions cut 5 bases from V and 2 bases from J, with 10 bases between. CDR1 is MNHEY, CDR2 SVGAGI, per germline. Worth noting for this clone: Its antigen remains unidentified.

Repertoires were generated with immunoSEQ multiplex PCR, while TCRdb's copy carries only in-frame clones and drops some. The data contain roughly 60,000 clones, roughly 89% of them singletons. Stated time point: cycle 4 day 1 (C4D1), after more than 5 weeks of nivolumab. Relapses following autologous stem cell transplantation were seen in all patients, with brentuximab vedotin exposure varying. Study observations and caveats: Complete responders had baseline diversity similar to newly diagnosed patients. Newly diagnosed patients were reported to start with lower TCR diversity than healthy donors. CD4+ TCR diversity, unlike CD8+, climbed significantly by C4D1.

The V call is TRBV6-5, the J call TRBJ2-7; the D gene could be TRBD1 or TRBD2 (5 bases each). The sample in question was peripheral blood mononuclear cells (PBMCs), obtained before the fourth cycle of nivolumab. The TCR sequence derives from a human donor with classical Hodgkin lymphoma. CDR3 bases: TGTGCCAGCAGTCGCTTGGGGGCCTACGAGCAGTACTTC. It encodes CASSRLGAYEQYF.